Each of the 10 T cell receptor beta chains below was sequenced from the same sample in a study of T cell repertoires in cytomegalovirus infection. TCRdb re-analysed the reads in MiXCR, keeping a single row per CDR3 protein. This table has 740,000 or so distinct CDR3 sequences, 35% appearing once. Sequencing used PBMCs. Receptor source: a human donor in good health (CMV status not recorded). Some clones in this sample may be carry-over from other donors' samples.

The CDR3 region has the DNA TGTGCCAGCAGTTACTCCTGGCGGGGTCAAGAGACCCAGTACTTC. Its protein product is CASSYSWRGQETQYF. The J gene is TRBJ2-5, the V gene TRBV6-6; weak D call: TRBD2 (6 bases). Germline CDR1 MNHNY, CDR2 SVGAGI (reference sequence). CDR3 size: 15 residues. V dropped 0 bases and J dropped 2 bases, with 10 bases sitting between them.

The chain couples TRBV5-3 to TRBJ1-2; D possibly corresponds to TRBD1 (6 bases). TRBV5-3 is an ORF, and what it does is uncertain. V gave up 8 bases and J gave up 4 bases, with 15 bases separating them. CDR3 length equals 13 residues. The CDR3 DNA reads TGTGCCAGCAGCAAGGGGACAACCTATGGCTACACCTTC. Amino acids: CASSKGTTYGYTF.

The chain has TRBV6-2 or TRBV6-3 and TRBJ2-7; a possible D gene is TRBD1 (6 bases). V dropped 4 bases and J dropped 3 bases, with 13 bases sitting between them. The CDR3 is 14 residues long. Per germline, CDR1 MNHEY and CDR2 SVGEGT. The CDR3 coding sequence is TGTGCCAGCAGTTCCGGGACATTCGACTACGAGCAGTACTTC. Translated: CASSSGTFDYEQYF.

V gene TRBV28 combines with J gene TRBJ2-7; 11 bases line up with TRBD1. The length of the CDR3 is 14 residues. CDR1 MDHEN and CDR2 SYDVKM come from the germline V gene. Germline trimming cut 5 bases from V and 7 bases from J; bases unmatched to any gene: 7. CDR3 loop: CASSTRDRGSEQYF. DNA for the CDR3: TGTGCCAGCAGTACTCGGGACAGGGGGAGTGAGCAGTACTTC.

This clonotype was counted a few times. The genes are TRBV27 and TRBJ2-1; no definite D call. This CDR3 has 13 residues. Germline-derived CDR1 and CDR2 are MNHEY and SMNVEV (reference sequence). V was pared by 3 bases and J by 4 bases, with 7 bases between. This chain's CDR3 is CASSFNPYNEQFF. The CDR3 DNA reads as TGTGCCAGCAGTTTTAACCCTTACAATGAGCAGTTCTTC.

This sequence joins TRBV7-2 and TRBJ2-5; TRBD1 aligns across 11 bases. V shed 4 bases, J shed 9 bases, and the junction held 4 bases outside the gene matches. The CDR3 spans 13 residues. The germline V gene has CDR1 SGHTA and CDR2 FQGNSA. This CDR3 is CASSSGQGVPQYF. The CDR3 DNA follows: TGTGCCAGCAGCTCGGGACAGGGGGTCCCCCAGTACTTC.

This chain links TRBV19 with TRBJ2-6; D not resolved. The CDR3 is made up of 16 amino acids. Looked up from germline, CDR1 is LNHDA and CDR2 is SQIVND (reference sequence). The V and J ends lost 0 bases and 4 bases respectively, with 10 bases between them. This CDR3 reads CASSIDRAPGANVLTF. CDR3 nucleotide sequence: TGTGCCAGTAGTATAGATCGGGCTCCAGGGGCCAACGTCCTGACTTTC.

The table lists this clonotype with a few counts. V usage is TRBV6-6 and J usage is TRBJ1-2; the D is unclear. The CDR3 spans 13 residues. V lost 5 bases and J lost 4, with 11 bases in between. The germline gives CDR1 MNHNY, CDR2 SVGAGI (reference sequence). The CDR3 region has the DNA TGTGCCAGCAGTGATCGGCCGGGCTATGGCTACACCTTC. Translated: CASSDRPGYGYTF.

The V and J genes are TRBV14 and TRBJ2-3; D call uncertain. Deletions cut 0 bases from V and 1 base from J, with 11 bases between. There are 16 residues in the CDR3. CDR1 SGHDN and CDR2 FVKESK come from the germline V gene. Written as DNA, the CDR3 is TGTGCCAGCAGCCAAGATGGCGGAAAGCGCACAGATACGCAGTATTTT. Translated, it gives CASSQDGGKRTDTQYF.

The chain recombines TRBV6-1 with TRBJ1-1; TRBD1 might be the D (6 bases). Germline V lookup: CDR1 MNHNS, CDR2 SASEGT. The CDR3 totals 13 residues. V lost 6 bases and J lost 1, with 9 bases in between. The CDR3 protein is CASRQGQNTEAFF. As DNA, the CDR3 is TGTGCCAGCAGACAGGGACAGAACACTGAAGCTTTCTTT.